These 20 T cell receptor beta chains came from one sample sequenced in a study of shared clonotypes between healthy human individuals. The protocol was immunoSEQ multiplex PCR, while the TCRdb copy is restricted to in-frame clones and leaves out a portion. The sample records around 2,000,000 clones, roughly 91% being singletons. Naivety among CD8 cells was defined by CD45RO negativity and positive CCR7 selection, thereby excluding terminally differentiated effector memory CD45RA+ cells. Sequences were obtained from naive CD8+ T cells from PBMCs. Receptors originate from a man aged 18-30 years in good health. Some clones in this sample may be carry-over from other donors' samples.

This chain joins TRBV5-1 and TRBJ2-7; no clear D. V lost 3 bases, J lost 3 bases, and 13 bases lay in between. Germline CDR1 SGHRS, CDR2 YFSETQ. This CDR3 region has 14 residues. The CDR3 spells CASSSTYTDYEQYF. CDR3 nucleotide sequence: TGCGCCAGCAGCTCGACTTACACGGACTACGAGCAGTACTTC.

In regard to this clone: At the DNA level, this CDR3 is encoded by other sequences in the same sample as well. The rearrangement joins TRBV9 to TRBJ1-2; D unclear. V was trimmed by 2 bases and J by 0 bases, leaving 8 bases between them. This CDR3 comprises 14 residues. Germline values: CDR1 SGDLS, CDR2 YYNGEE. The CDR3 reads CASSVAVSNYGYTF. As DNA, the CDR3 is TGTGCCAGCAGCGTTGCAGTCTCTAACTATGGCTACACCTTC.

The rearrangement links TRBV29-1 to TRBJ2-2; 9 nucleotides line up with TRBD1. This CDR3 comprises 16 residues. Losses at the gene ends were 5 bases for V and 0 bases for J; bases not matched to a gene: 7. CDR1 and CDR2 (germline): SQVTM, ANQGSEA. The CDR3 coding sequence is TGCAGCGTTATACTTAGGACAGGGGCGAACACCGGGGAGCTGTTTTTT. Translating it yields CSVILRTGANTGELFF.

This rearrangement joins TRBV7-8 to TRBJ2-7, with 7 bases lining up with TRBD2. This CDR3 has 16 residues. The trim removed 5 bases at V and 1 base at J, leaving 11 bases unmatched. CDR1 is SGHVS and CDR2 is FQNEAQ in the germline V gene. For the CDR3, the DNA is TGTGCCAGCAGCAAGCTAGGCGGGAGTTTATCCTACGAGCAGTACTTC. Translated: CASSKLGGSLSYEQYF. Using reference TRBV7-8 and TRBJ2-7 for the parts outside the CDR3, the full variable domain is GAGVSQSPRYKVAKRGQDVALRCDPISGHVSLFWYQQALGQGPEFLTYFQNEAQLDKSGLPSDRFFAERPEGSVSTLKIQRTQQEDSAVYLCASSKLGGSLSYEQYFGPGTRLTVT.

This chain connects TRBV11-2 to TRBJ1-1; D possibly corresponds to TRBD1 (5 bases). Between the trimmed V and J ends, which lost 3 bases and 3 bases, there was a span of 20 bases. The CDR3 length is 17 residues. Germline assignment: CDR1 SGHAT and CDR2 FQNNGV. This CDR3 is CASSFYPIRGGDTEAFF. The CDR3 DNA reads TGTGCCAGCAGCTTTTACCCTATACGGGGGGGAGACACTGAAGCTTTCTTT.

A single count supports this clone. The V and J genes are TRBV12-5 and TRBJ2-1; D uncertain. Per germline, CDR1 LGHNT and CDR2 FRNRAP. The CDR3 contains 14 residues. V was cut by 0 bases and J by 2 bases, with 5 bases left in between. The CDR3 DNA reads TGTGCTAGTGGTTTGGTGGGGACCTACAATGAGCAGTTCTTC. This encodes CASGLVGTYNEQFF.

The V and J genes are TRBV9 and TRBJ2-1, with TRBD2 matching 8 bases. V gave up 7 bases and J gave up 4 bases; unmatched junction bases: 19. This CDR3 comprises 18 residues. Per germline, CDR1 SGDLS and CDR2 YYNGEE. DNA for the CDR3: TGTGCCAGCGGCGCGAGGAGTCTTGGGGGACTAGGGTACAATGAGCAGTTCTTC. Translation gives CASGARSLGGLGYNEQFF. The whole variable domain, remainder taken from reference TRBV9 and TRBJ2-1, is DSGVTQTPKHLITATGQRVTLRCSPRSGDLSVYWYQQSLDQGLQFLIQYYNGEERAKGNILERFSAQQFPDLHSELNLSSLELGDSALYFCASGARSLGGLGYNEQFFGPGTRLTVL.

The chain recombines TRBV9 with TRBJ1-2, with 8 bases identical to TRBD1. V was pared by 4 bases and J by 6 bases, with 11 bases of the junction left unmatched. Germline CDR1 is SGDLS and CDR2 is YYNGEE. The CDR3 runs to 15 residues. The CDR3 spells CASSPRTGKIDGYTF. DNA for the CDR3: TGTGCCAGCAGCCCGAGGACAGGGAAAATCGATGGCTACACCTTC.

This clone occurred once. The rearrangement joins TRBV19 to TRBJ2-1; 7 nucleotides match TRBD2. CDR3 size: 16 residues. Trimming cost V 1 base and J 0 bases; bases outside gene matches: 3. The germline CDR1 and CDR2 sequences are LNHDA and SQIVND (reference sequence). For the CDR3, the DNA is TGTGCCAGTAGTATAGTTCGCGGGAGCTCCTACAATGAGCAGTTCTTC. Protein product: CASSIVRGSSYNEQFF.

CDR3 sequence: CATSPQARNQPQHF. The CDR3, as DNA: TGTGCCACCAGCCCCCAAGCCCGCAATCAGCCCCAGCATTTT. The J gene is TRBJ1-5, the V gene TRBV15; D is undetermined. Germline assignment: CDR1 LNHNV and CDR2 YYDKDF (reference sequence). Trimming left V 5 bases short and J 2 bases short, with 10 bases between. CDR3 size: 14 residues.

The chain recombines TRBV5-4 with TRBJ2-1; 10 bases align to TRBD1. CDR3 length: 14 amino acids. The germline CDR1 and CDR2 sequences are SGHNT and YYREEE (reference sequence). J lost 8 bases, V lost 0 bases, and 2 bases had no gene match. The CDR3 spells CASSLGQGADEQFF. CDR3 coding DNA: TGTGCCAGCAGCTTGGGACAGGGGGCAGATGAGCAGTTCTTC.

V gene TRBV7-9 combines with J gene TRBJ2-7; weak D call: TRBD2 (5 bases). The germline V and J ends were trimmed by 8 bases and 7 bases, with 18 bases remaining between them. The CDR3 length is 13 residues. Germline assignment: CDR1 SEHNR and CDR2 FQNEAQ (reference sequence). The CDR3 DNA reads as TGTGCCAGCCGAACCCCCATACTAGAGGAGCAGTACTTC. Its translation: CASRTPILEEQYF.

To note about this clone: Other nucleotide sequences in the sample specify the same CDR3. The chain recombines TRBV28 with TRBJ1-1; D gene ambiguous. The CDR3 is made up of 14 amino acids. Trimming cost V 6 bases and J 1 base, with 12 bases left between them. Per the germline V gene, CDR1 is MDHEN and CDR2 is SYDVKM. The DNA for the CDR3 is TGTGCCAGCAGCCCTCGGGGTGCGAACACTGAAGCTTTCTTT. Translating gives CASSPRGANTEAFF.

V and J are TRBV19 and TRBJ1-5; D is ambiguous. Germline values: CDR1 LNHDA, CDR2 SQIVND (reference sequence). Deletions cut 3 bases from V and 6 bases from J, with 12 bases between. The CDR3 runs 14 residues. This chain's CDR3 is CASSIWESSQPQHF. CDR3 coding DNA: TGTGCCAGTAGTATTTGGGAGTCGAGTCAGCCCCAGCATTTT.

This rearrangement joins TRBV6-4 to TRBJ2-5; D uncertain. The CDR3 totals 18 residues. V was pared by 0 bases and J by 1 base, with 18 bases between. CDR1 is MRHNA and CDR2 is SNTAGT in the germline V gene. The CDR3 is CASSDSSWGMPPQETQYF. The CDR3 nucleotides read TGTGCCAGCAGTGACTCGAGCTGGGGAATGCCGCCCCAAGAGACCCAGTACTTC.

This clone was observed a single time. The CDR3 region is CASSQDRPVFF. The CDR3 coding sequence is TGTGCCAGCAGCCAGGACCGGCCCGTGTTTTTT. The chain has TRBV7-9 and TRBJ2-2; D is unresolved. Germline V gene sequence: CDR1 SEHNR, CDR2 FQNEAQ (reference sequence). The V end was cut by 5 bases, the J end by 15 bases, with 13 bases between. This CDR3 is built from 11 residues.

The V and J genes are TRBV10-1 and TRBJ2-7; TRBD2 matches at 8 bases. The J segment lost 4 bases and the V segment lost 4 bases, leaving 6 bases of the junction unmatched. CDR1 WNHNN and CDR2 SYGVQD come from the germline V gene (reference sequence). The CDR3 runs to 14 residues. This chain's CDR3 is CASSGNSGKYEQYF. In DNA, the CDR3 is TGCGCCAGCAGTGGGAATAGCGGGAAGTACGAGCAGTACTTC.

The V call is TRBV7-9, the J call TRBJ2-1; TRBD1 matches 8 bases. V trimming: 5 bases; J trimming: 0 bases; junction bases outside the gene matches: 3. There are 15 residues in the CDR3. CDR1 SEHNR and CDR2 FQNEAQ come from the germline V gene (reference sequence). CDR3 loop: CASSATGASYNEQFF. In nucleotides, the CDR3 is TGTGCCAGCAGCGCGACAGGGGCCTCCTACAATGAGCAGTTCTTC.

V usage is TRBV4-1 and J usage is TRBJ2-2; possible D gene TRBD2, 7 bases. Germline CDR1 MGHRA, CDR2 YSYEKL. The CDR3 runs 14 residues. Trimming removed 3 bases from V and 5 bases from J, with 10 bases in between. CDR3 bases: TGCGCCAGCAGCCACAGGGGAGGGACCGGGGAGCTGTTTTTT. It is translated as CASSHRGGTGELFF.

Concerning this clone: Other DNA sequences from this sample encode an identical CDR3 as well. The chain joins TRBV27 to TRBJ2-7; D gene unclear. The V end lost 3 bases, the J end lost 5 bases, and 5 bases lay between the germline ends. This CDR3 contains 11 residues. Germline-derived CDR1 and CDR2 are MNHEY and SMNVEV (reference sequence). The CDR3 region is CASSFSHEQYF. The CDR3 nucleotides are TGTGCCAGCAGTTTTAGCCACGAGCAGTACTTC.